This is a list of T cell receptor beta chains from one sample in a study of cytomegalovirus exposure and HLA in healthy donors. TCRdb's copy holds only in-frame clones and misses some; the assay was immunoSEQ multiplex PCR. This table has approximately 150,000 clones, about 76% appearing once. What was sequenced was PBMCs. Source of these receptors: a woman aged 18-29 years in good health and CMV-seropositive. CDR3s include the opening cysteine and the closing phenylalanine or tryptophan. The D gene is left open where the match is weak. A row's size may be missing; if present it is once, few, many or a size class.

clone size: .
J gene: TRBJ2-1
V gene: TRBV4-3
D gene: TRBD1
CDR3 DNA: TGCGCCAGCAGCCAAGTATTCCAGGGACAGATTTACAATGAGCAGTTCTTC
CDR3 protein: CASSQVFQGQIYNEQFF

clone size: .
J gene: TRBJ2-3
V gene: TRBV14
D gene: .
CDR3 DNA: TGTGCCAGCAGACTTTCGGTCACAGATACGCAGTATTTT
CDR3 protein: CASRLSVTDTQYF

clone size: .
J gene: TRBJ2-7
V gene: TRBV27
D gene: .
CDR3 DNA: TGTGCCAGCAGCCCTACTTCGACAGACTACGAGCAGTACTTC
CDR3 protein: CASSPTSTDYEQYF

clone size: .
J gene: TRBJ2-5
V gene: TRBV28
D gene: TRBD2
CDR3 DNA: TGTGCCAGCAGCCGAGGACTAGCGGGGGACCCGTACCAAGAGACCCAGTACTTC
CDR3 protein: CASSRGLAGDPYQETQYF

clone size: once
J gene: TRBJ1-2
V gene: TRBV4-1
D gene: .
CDR3 DNA: TGCGCCAGCAGCCAACCAGGGGACTATGGCTACACCTTC
CDR3 protein: CASSQPGDYGYTF

clone size: .
J gene: TRBJ2-5
V gene: TRBV7-2
D gene: TRBD2
CDR3 DNA: TGTGCCAGCAGCTTAGTGGCGGCGGGGGGGAGGAAGACCCAGTACTTC
CDR3 protein: CASSLVAAGGRKTQYF

clone size: .
J gene: TRBJ2-5
V gene: TRBV7-9
D gene: TRBD2
CDR3 DNA: TGTGCCAGCAGCTTACGGGCGGGGGGAAAAGAGACCCAGTACTTC
CDR3 protein: CASSLRAGGKETQYF

clone size: .
J gene: TRBJ1-5
V gene: TRBV6-5
D gene: .
CDR3 DNA: TGTGCCAGCAGTTACTCGATAGATAGCAATCAGCCCCAGCATTTT
CDR3 protein: CASSYSIDSNQPQHF

clone size: .
J gene: TRBJ1-2
V gene: TRBV14
D gene: .
CDR3 DNA: TGTGCCAGCAGCCAAAGGAATACAGGGCCAATCTATGGCTACACCTTC
CDR3 protein: CASSQRNTGPIYGYTF

clone size: .
J gene: TRBJ1-1
V gene: TRBV5-1
D gene: TRBD1
CDR3 DNA: TGCGCCAGCAGCCCCCAAGGGGGACAGGGCCCTGAAGCTTTCTTT
CDR3 protein: CASSPQGGQGPEAFF

clone size: .
J gene: TRBJ2-7
V gene: TRBV2
D gene: TRBD1
CDR3 DNA: TGTGCCAGCAGCAACAGGGGCTCCTACGAGCAGTACTTC
CDR3 protein: CASSNRGSYEQYF

clone size: .
J gene: TRBJ1-1
V gene: TRBV27
D gene: .
CDR3 DNA: TGTGCCAGCCAGCGGAACACTGAAGCTTTCTTT
CDR3 protein: CASQRNTEAFF

clone size: .
J gene: TRBJ2-1
V gene: TRBV7-9
D gene: TRBD2
CDR3 DNA: TGTGCCAGCATTTTAGCCCTGGGAGGGAACAATGAGCAGTTCTTC
CDR3 protein: CASILALGGNNEQFF

clone size: few
J gene: TRBJ1-5
V gene: TRBV5-1
D gene: .
CDR3 DNA: TGCGCCAGCAGCTTGGAGCCGTGGCAGCCCCAGCATTTT
CDR3 protein: CASSLEPWQPQHF

clone size: .
J gene: TRBJ2-5
V gene: TRBV9
D gene: .
CDR3 DNA: TGTGCCAGCAGCGTAGACAGTCAAGAGACCCAGTACTTC
CDR3 protein: CASSVDSQETQYF

clone size: .
J gene: TRBJ2-7
V gene: TRBV7-9
D gene: TRBD1
CDR3 DNA: TGTGCCAGCAGCCAGGACAGGCCCCTATTATTCTTC
CDR3 protein: CASSQDRPLLFF

clone size: .
J gene: TRBJ1-6
V gene: TRBV13
D gene: .
CDR3 DNA: TGTGCCAGCAGCTTCAGTAGCAGTTCCTTCCTCCACTTT
CDR3 protein: CASSFSSSSFLHF

clone size: once
J gene: TRBJ2-1
V gene: TRBV9
D gene: TRBD2
CDR3 DNA: TGTGCCAGCAGCGTATTAGCGGGGGGGGGAAATGAGCAGTTCTTC
CDR3 protein: CASSVLAGGGNEQFF

clone size: .
J gene: TRBJ1-3
V gene: TRBV5-4
D gene: .
CDR3 DNA: TGTGCCAGCAGCAGCCAGGGGTGGAGCGGGGAAAACACCATATATTTT
CDR3 protein: CASSSQGWSGENTIYF

clone size: few
J gene: TRBJ2-3
V gene: TRBV4-3
D gene: TRBD2
CDR3 DNA: TGCGCCAGCAGCCAAGAGGCAGCGGGGGGGCCGAGCACAGATACGCAGTATTTT
CDR3 protein: CASSQEAAGGPSTDTQYF

clone size: once
J gene: TRBJ2-2
V gene: TRBV13
D gene: TRBD2
CDR3 DNA: TGTGCCAGCAGAGGCGGTCGGGAAGCGGGGGGGCCCACCGGGGAGCTGTTTTTT
CDR3 protein: CASRGGREAGGPTGELFF

clone size: .
J gene: TRBJ2-3
V gene: TRBV9
D gene: .
CDR3 DNA: TGTGCCAGCAGGTCCGAGGGTAGCACAGATACGCAGTATTTT
CDR3 protein: CASRSEGSTDTQYF

clone size: .
J gene: TRBJ2-4
V gene: TRBV19
D gene: TRBD2
CDR3 DNA: TGTGCCAGTAGTCCGCAGCGGGAGACAGAAGCCAAAAACATTCAGTACTTC
CDR3 protein: CASSPQRETEAKNIQYF

clone size: few
J gene: TRBJ2-7
V gene: TRBV7-6
D gene: .
CDR3 DNA: TGTGCCAGCAGCTTAGGTTTCGGGGAGGAATTCTCACAGTACTTC
CDR3 protein: CASSLGFGEEFSQYF